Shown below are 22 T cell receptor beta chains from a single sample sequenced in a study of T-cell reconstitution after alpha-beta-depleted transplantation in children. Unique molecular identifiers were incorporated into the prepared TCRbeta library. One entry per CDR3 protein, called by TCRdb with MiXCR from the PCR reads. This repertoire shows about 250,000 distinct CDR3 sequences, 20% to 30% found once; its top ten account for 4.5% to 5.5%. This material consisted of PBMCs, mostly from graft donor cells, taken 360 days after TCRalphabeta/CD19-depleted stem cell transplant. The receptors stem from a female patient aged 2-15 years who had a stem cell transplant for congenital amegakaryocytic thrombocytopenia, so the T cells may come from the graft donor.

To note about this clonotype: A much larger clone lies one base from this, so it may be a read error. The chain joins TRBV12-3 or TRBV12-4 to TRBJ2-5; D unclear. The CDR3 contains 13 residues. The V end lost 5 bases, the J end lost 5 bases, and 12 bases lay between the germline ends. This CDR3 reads CASSSTIMETQYF. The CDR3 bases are TGTGCCAGCAGTAGCACCATAATGGAGACCCAGTACTTC.

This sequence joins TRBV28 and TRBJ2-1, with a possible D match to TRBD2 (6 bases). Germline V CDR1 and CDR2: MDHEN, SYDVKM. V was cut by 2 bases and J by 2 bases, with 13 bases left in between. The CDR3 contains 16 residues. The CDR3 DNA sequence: TGTGCCAGCAGTTTACGGGGGTCCATTACCTACAATGAGCAGTTCTTC. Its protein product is CASSLRGSITYNEQFF.

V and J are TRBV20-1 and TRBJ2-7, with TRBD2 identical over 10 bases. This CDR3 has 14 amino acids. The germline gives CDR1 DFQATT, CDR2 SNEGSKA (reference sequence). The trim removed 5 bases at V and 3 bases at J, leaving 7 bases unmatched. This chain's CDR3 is CSAFKAGGHYEQYF. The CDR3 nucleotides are TGCAGTGCTTTCAAAGCGGGGGGGCACTACGAGCAGTACTTC.

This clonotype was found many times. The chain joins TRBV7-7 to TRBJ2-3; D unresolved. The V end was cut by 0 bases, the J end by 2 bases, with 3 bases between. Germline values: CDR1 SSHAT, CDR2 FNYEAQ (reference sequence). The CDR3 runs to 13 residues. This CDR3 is CASSLAPTDTQYF. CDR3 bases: TGTGCCAGCAGCTTAGCTCCCACAGATACGCAGTATTTT.

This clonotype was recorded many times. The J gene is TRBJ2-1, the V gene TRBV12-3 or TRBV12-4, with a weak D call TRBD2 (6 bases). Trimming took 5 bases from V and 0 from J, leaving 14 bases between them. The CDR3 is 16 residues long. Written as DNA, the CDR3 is TGTGCCAGCAGTCCCGGGAGCGCGAGCTCCTACAATGAGCAGTTCTTC. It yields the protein CASSPGSASSYNEQFF.

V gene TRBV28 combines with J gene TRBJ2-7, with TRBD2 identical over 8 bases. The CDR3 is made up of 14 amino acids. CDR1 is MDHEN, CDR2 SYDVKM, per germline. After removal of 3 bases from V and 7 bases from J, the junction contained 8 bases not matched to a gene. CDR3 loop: CASSFLTPGGEQYF. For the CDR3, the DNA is TGTGCCAGCAGTTTTTTGACTCCGGGGGGGGAGCAGTACTTC.

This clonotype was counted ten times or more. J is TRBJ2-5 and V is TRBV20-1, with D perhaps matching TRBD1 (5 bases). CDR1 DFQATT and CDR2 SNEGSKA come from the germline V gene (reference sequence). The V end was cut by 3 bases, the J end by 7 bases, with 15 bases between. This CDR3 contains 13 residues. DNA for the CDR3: TGCAGTGCTAGGGTCTCCTCCCAGGGGACCCAGTACTTC. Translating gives CSARVSSQGTQYF.

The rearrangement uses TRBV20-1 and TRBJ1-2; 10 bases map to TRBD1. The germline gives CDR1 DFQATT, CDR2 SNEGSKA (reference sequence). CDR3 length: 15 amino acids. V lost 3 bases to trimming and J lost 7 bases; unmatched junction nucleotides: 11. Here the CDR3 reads CSARRGQGVAGGYTF. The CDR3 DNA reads TGCAGTGCTAGGCGTGGACAGGGGGTGGCGGGTGGCTACACCTTC.

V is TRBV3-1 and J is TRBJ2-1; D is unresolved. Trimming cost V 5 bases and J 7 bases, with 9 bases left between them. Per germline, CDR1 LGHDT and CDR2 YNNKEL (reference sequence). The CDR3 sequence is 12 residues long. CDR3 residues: CASSARTNEQFF. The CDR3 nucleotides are TGTGCCAGCAGCGCCCGAACTAATGAGCAGTTCTTC.

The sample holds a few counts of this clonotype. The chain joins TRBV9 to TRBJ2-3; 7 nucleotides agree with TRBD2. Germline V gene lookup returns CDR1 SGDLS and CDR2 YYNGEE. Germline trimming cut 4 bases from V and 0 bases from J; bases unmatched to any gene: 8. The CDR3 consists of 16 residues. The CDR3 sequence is CASSPLWGGSTDTQYF. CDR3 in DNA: TGTGCCAGCAGCCCCCTGTGGGGAGGGAGCACAGATACGCAGTATTTT.

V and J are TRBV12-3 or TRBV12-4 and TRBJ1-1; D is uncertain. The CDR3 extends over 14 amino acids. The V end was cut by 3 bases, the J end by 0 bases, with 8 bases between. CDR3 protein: CASSFQNMNTEAFF. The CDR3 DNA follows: TGTGCCAGCAGTTTTCAGAACATGAACACTGAAGCTTTCTTT.

The CDR3 region is CASSHRDQYTGELFF. For the CDR3, the DNA is TGTGCCAGCAGTCACCGGGACCAATACACCGGGGAGCTGTTTTTT. The J gene is TRBJ2-2, the V gene TRBV12-3 or TRBV12-4; D may match TRBD1 or TRBD2 (5 bases each). The CDR3 is 15 residues long. The germline V and J ends were trimmed by 5 bases and 3 bases, with 13 bases remaining between them.

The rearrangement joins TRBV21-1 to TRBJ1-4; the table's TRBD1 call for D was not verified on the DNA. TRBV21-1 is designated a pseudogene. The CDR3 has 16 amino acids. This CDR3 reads CASRGDPGQENEKLFF. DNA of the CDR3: TGTGCCAGCAGAGGGGACCCGGGACAAGAAAACGAAAAACTGTTTTTT.

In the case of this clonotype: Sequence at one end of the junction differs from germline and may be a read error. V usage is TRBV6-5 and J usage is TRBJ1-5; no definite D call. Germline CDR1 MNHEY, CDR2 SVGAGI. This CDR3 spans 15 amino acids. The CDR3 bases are TGTGCCAGCAGTTACTCCGGGTATAGCAATCAGACCCAGCATTTT. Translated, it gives CASSYSGYSNQTQHF.

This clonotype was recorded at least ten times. CDR3 sequence (DNA): TGTGCCAGCAGCCACGAGCGGGGAACCGGGGAGCTGTTTTTT. This translates into CASSHERGTGELFF. The chain combines TRBV4-2 with TRBJ2-2; 7 bases match TRBD2. In germline, CDR1 is LGHNA, CDR2 YNFKEQ. With 3 bases clipped from V and 5 bases from J, the junction kept 3 bases outside the gene matches. The CDR3 has 14 residues.

The CDR3 DNA is TGTGCCAGCAGCAAGCGCGGGAGTACAGATACGCAGTATTTT. It yields the protein CASSKRGSTDTQYF. The rearrangement joins TRBV4-2 to TRBJ2-3; the match to TRBD2 covers 7 bases. Germline V lookup: CDR1 LGHNA, CDR2 YNFKEQ. The CDR3 is 14 amino acids. V shed 5 bases, J shed 3 bases, and the junction held 5 bases outside the gene matches.

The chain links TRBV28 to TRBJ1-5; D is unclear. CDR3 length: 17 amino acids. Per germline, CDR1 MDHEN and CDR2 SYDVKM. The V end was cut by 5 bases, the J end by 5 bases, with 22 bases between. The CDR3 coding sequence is TGTGCCAGCAGTAAAGGATTGAGATCAGCGCCGGATCAGCCCCAGCATTTT. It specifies CASSKGLRSAPDQPQHF.

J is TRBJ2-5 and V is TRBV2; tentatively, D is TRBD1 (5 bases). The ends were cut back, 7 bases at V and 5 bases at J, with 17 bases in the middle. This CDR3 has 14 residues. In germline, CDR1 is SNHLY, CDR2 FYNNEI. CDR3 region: CASIPQGMMETQYF. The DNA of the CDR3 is TGTGCCAGCATTCCCCAGGGAATGATGGAGACCCAGTACTTC.

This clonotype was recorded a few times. CDR3 region: CSARDQYSYEQYF. The CDR3 coding sequence is TGCAGTGCTAGAGATCAGTACTCCTACGAGCAGTACTTC. The chain couples TRBV20-1 to TRBJ2-7, with D unclear. This CDR3 is built from 13 residues. V gave up 0 bases and J gave up 0 bases, with 6 bases separating them. Germline assignment: CDR1 DFQATT and CDR2 SNEGSKA (reference sequence).

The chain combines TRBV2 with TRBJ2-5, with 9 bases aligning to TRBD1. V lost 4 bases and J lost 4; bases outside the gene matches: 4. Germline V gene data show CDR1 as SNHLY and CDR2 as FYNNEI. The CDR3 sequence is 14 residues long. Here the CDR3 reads CASSGDRGIETQYF. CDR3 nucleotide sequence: TGTGCCAGCAGTGGAGACAGGGGGATAGAGACCCAGTACTTC.

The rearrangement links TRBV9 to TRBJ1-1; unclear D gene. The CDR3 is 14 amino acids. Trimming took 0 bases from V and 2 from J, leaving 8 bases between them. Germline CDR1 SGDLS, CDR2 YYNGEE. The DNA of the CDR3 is TGTGCCAGCAGCGTAGGAGAGCTAAACACTGAAGCTTTCTTT. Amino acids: CASSVGELNTEAFF.

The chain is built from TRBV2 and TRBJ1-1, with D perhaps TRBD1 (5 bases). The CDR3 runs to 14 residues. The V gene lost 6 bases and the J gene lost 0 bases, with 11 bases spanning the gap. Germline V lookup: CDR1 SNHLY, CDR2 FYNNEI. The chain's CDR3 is CASRRTYMNTEAFF. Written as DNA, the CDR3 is TGTGCCAGCAGACGGACATACATGAACACTGAAGCTTTCTTT.